The clone carrying this T cell receptor (beta chain) came up many times. The data derive from a study of T-cell memory formation after mild COVID-19. From the 5' RACE reads, TCRdb called clonotypes with MiXCR, one entry per CDR3 protein. The repertoire includes 270,000 or so distinct CDR3 sequences, over 15% of them detected once, and 22% sits in the top ten. The origin of this receptor is a man aged 18 to 35 who had mild COVID-19 (a few samples of this study predate the infection). Cell type and time point are not known. Sequenced: PBMCs or a T cell subset sorted from them (not recorded which).

CDR3 protein: CASSLGSSAGVFEQFF. CDR3 DNA: TGCGCCAGCAGCTTAGGATCCTCGGCGGGGGTTTTTGAGCAGTTCTTC. This chain uses TRBV5-1 with TRBJ2-1; 7 positions match TRBD2. Trimming cost V 2 bases and J 9 bases; bases outside gene matches: 14. CDR3 length: 16 amino acids. The germline CDR1 and CDR2 sequences are SGHRS and YFSETQ. The full variable domain, its missing parts supplied by reference TRBV5-1 and TRBJ2-1, is KAGVTQTPRYLIKTRGQQVTLSCSPISGHRSVSWYQQTPGQGLQFLFEYFSETQRNKGNFPGRFSGRQFSNSRSEMNVSTLELGDSALYLCASSLGSSAGVFEQFFGPGTRLTVL.